This T cell receptor beta chain was observed in a study of blood T cells in healthy people across ages. Primers used in a second PCR of about 6 to 11 cycles were a sample-barcoded 5' primer and a J-beta primer mix. TCRdb reanalysed the 5' RACE reads using MiXCR and keeps one entry per CDR3 protein. This table has some 880,000 distinct CDR3 sequences, 30% to 45% appearing once. Notes on this clonotype: Antigen: not known. One junction end does not reproduce the germline sequence, and a read error may be involved.

The study, taken as a whole, reports: It was not possible, with unsorted PBMCs, to conclusively compare naive and antigen-experienced cells.

From germline, CDR1 is MNHEY and CDR2 SVGEGT. There are 13 residues in the CDR3. The chain is built from TRBV6-2 or TRBV6-3 and TRBJ1-5; D is undetermined. The TCR sequence derives from a young man in good health. Sequencing was carried out using blood. DNA for the CDR3: TGTGCCAGCACCGACACCGACAATCAGCCCCGGCATTTT. Translation gives CASTDTDNQPRHF.